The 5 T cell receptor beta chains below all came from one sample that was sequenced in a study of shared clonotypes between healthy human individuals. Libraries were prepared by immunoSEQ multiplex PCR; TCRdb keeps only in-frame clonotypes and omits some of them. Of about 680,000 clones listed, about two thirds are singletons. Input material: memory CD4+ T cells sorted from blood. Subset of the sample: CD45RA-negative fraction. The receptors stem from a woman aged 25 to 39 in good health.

This CDR3 reads CASSRGPGRTEAFF. DNA of the CDR3: TGTGCCAGCAGCAGGGGTCCTGGTCGCACTGAAGCTTTCTTT. The chain has TRBV7-9 and TRBJ1-1, with D possibly matching TRBD1 (5 bases). In germline, CDR1 is SEHNR, CDR2 FQNEAQ (reference sequence). V was trimmed by 5 bases and J by 4 bases, leaving 14 bases between them. The CDR3 is 14 residues long.

The CDR3 loop reads CASTSGDTRQYF. CDR3 bases: TGTGCCAGCACCTCTGGGGACACTCGGCAGTATTTT. The chain has TRBV28 and TRBJ2-3; weak D call: TRBD1 (6 bases). V dropped 7 bases and J dropped 11 bases, with 16 bases sitting between them. CDR3 size: 12 residues. Germline assignment: CDR1 MDHEN and CDR2 SYDVKM.

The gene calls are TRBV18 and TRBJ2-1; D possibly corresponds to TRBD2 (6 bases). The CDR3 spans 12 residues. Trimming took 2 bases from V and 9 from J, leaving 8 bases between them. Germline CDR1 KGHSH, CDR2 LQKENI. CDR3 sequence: CASSPGGVEQFF. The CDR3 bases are TGTGCCAGCTCACCAGGCGGGGTTGAGCAGTTCTTC.

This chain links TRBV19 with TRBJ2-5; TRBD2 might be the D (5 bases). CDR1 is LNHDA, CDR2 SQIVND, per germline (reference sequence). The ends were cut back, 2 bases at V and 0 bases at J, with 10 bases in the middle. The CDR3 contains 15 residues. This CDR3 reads CASSIMGGYQETQYF. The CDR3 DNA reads TGTGCCAGTAGTATAATGGGCGGGTACCAAGAGACCCAGTACTTC. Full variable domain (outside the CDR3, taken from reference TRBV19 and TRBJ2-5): DGGITQSPKYLFRKEGQNVTLSCEQNLNHDAMYWYRQDPGQGLRLIYYSQIVNDFQKGDIAEGYSVSREKKESFPLTVTSAQKNPTAFYLCASSIMGGYQETQYFGPGTRLLVL.

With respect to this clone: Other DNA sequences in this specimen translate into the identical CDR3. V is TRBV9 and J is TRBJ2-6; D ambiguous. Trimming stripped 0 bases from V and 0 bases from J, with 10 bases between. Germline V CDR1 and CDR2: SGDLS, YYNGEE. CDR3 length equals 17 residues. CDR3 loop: CASSVDSFSSGANVLTF. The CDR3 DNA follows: TGTGCCAGCAGCGTAGACAGCTTTAGCTCTGGGGCCAACGTCCTGACTTTC. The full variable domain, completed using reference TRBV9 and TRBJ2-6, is DSGVTQTPKHLITATGQRVTLRCSPRSGDLSVYWYQQSLDQGLQFLIQYYNGEERAKGNILERFSAQQFPDLHSELNLSSLELGDSALYFCASSVDSFSSGANVLTFGAGSRLTVL.